The 9 T cell receptor beta chains reported below all come from one sample, sequenced in a study of regulatory T cells in long-lasting Graves disease. The time point here: newly diagnosed GD, antithyroid drugs for less than 3 months. There was RNA extracted from PBMCs, and the TCR library was made from it. Investigators prepared the TCR beta libraries by applying iRepertoire HTBI primers and Arm-PCR of CDR3 regions. TCRdb reprocessed the multiplex PCR reads with MiXCR, giving one entry per CDR3 protein. This table has 350,000 to 550,000 distinct CDR3 sequences, 11% to 15% appearing once. The sample was also reused in another study, on T cells in Graves' hyperthyroidism and ophthalmopathy.

The sample consisted of peripheral blood mononuclear cells (PBMCs), taken at new diagnosis, from a patient treated with antithyroid drugs. These receptors came from a woman aged 45-60 years with Graves disease.

This clonotype was seen many times. The rearrangement joins TRBV5-1 to TRBJ2-1; D is possibly TRBD2 (6 bases). Germline V CDR1 and CDR2: SGHRS, YFSETQ. CDR3 length: 15 amino acids. V lost 2 bases and J lost 5, with 14 bases in between. The CDR3 sequence: CASSFLSGEDNEQFF. CDR3 sequence (DNA): TGCGCCAGCAGCTTCCTATCTGGGGAGGACAATGAGCAGTTCTTC.

The table lists this clonotype with many counts. The CDR3 here is CAISETRREEKLFF. CDR3 sequence (DNA): TGTGCCATCAGTGAGACACGGAGGGAAGAAAAACTGTTTTTT. The J gene is TRBJ1-4, the V gene TRBV10-3; D remains unclear. V shed 2 bases and J shed 8 bases, with 12 bases lying between them. The CDR3 has 14 amino acids. The V gene's germline CDR1 is ENHRY and CDR2 SYGVKD.

The table lists this clonotype with many counts. This rearrangement joins TRBV6-2 or TRBV6-3 to TRBJ2-3; no definite D call. The CDR3 loop spans 15 amino acids. V was cut by 2 bases and J by 4 bases, with 13 bases left in between. CDR1 MNHEY and CDR2 SVGEGT come from the germline V gene. The CDR3 spells CASSYGKPGPDTQYF. In DNA form, the CDR3 reads TGTGCCAGCAGTTACGGGAAGCCAGGCCCAGATACGCAGTATTTT.

This clonotype was counted ten times or more. V usage is TRBV28 and J usage is TRBJ2-7; D unclear. The CDR3 is made up of 13 amino acids. Germline loops: CDR1 MDHEN, CDR2 SYDVKM. V shed 2 bases and J shed 10 bases, with 15 bases lying between them. CDR3 coding DNA: TGTGCCAGCAGTTTAATCGGTATCGGCAATCAGTACTTC. It codes for CASSLIGIGNQYF. Supplemented by reference TRBV28 and TRBJ2-7, the full variable domain reads DVKVTQSSRYLVKRTGEKVFLECVQDMDHENMFWYRQDPGLGLRLIYFSYDVKMKEKGDIPEGYSVSREKKERFSLILESASTNQTSMYLCASSLIGIGNQYFGPGTRLTVT.

Note on this clonotype: With a far larger clone one base away, a read error is the likely cause. This sequence joins TRBV29-1 and TRBJ2-7; 8 nucleotides line up with TRBD2. The V gene's germline CDR1 is SQVTM and CDR2 ANQGSEA. This CDR3 has 17 residues. V lost 8 bases and J lost 7; bases outside the gene matches: 25. CDR3 protein: CSTPLGLAGQTYNEQYF. In nucleotides, the CDR3 is TGCAGCACCCCCCTAGGATTAGCGGGGCAAACCTACAATGAGCAGTACTTC.

This clonotype was seen many times. The chain is built from TRBV28 and TRBJ2-7, with D perhaps given as TRBD1 or TRBD2 (5 bases each). The CDR3 contains 15 residues. CDR1 MDHEN and CDR2 SYDVKM come from the germline V gene. Trimming pared 5 bases from V and 0 bases from J, leaving 14 bases between. CDR3: CASSLRDGISYEQYF. The CDR3 nucleotides read TGTGCCAGCAGTCTAAGGGACGGGATCTCCTACGAGCAGTACTTC. Variable domain in full (rest from reference TRBV28 and TRBJ2-7): DVKVTQSSRYLVKRTGEKVFLECVQDMDHENMFWYRQDPGLGLRLIYFSYDVKMKEKGDIPEGYSVSREKKERFSLILESASTNQTSMYLCASSLRDGISYEQYFGPGTRLTVT.

Comments on this clonotype: This may be a read error, as it is one base from a much larger clone. The chain is built from TRBV7-9 and TRBJ2-2; no clear D gene. Germline V gene sequence: CDR1 SEHNR, CDR2 FQNEAQ (reference sequence). V lost 1 base and J 3 bases, leaving 9 bases between the germline ends. This CDR3 region has 15 residues. CDR3 in amino acids: CASSLGAVDTGELFF. Here the CDR3 DNA reads TGTGCCAGCAGCTTAGGGGCTGTGGACACCGGGGAGCTGTTTTTT.

This clonotype was detected many times. The rearrangement joins TRBV12-3 or TRBV12-4 to TRBJ1-5, with D possibly matching TRBD1 (6 bases). V was shortened by 6 bases and J by 5 bases, with 11 bases between the two germline ends. The length of the CDR3 is 13 residues. For the CDR3, the DNA is TGTGCCAGCAGACCACAGGGAGATCAGCCCCAGCATTTT. Its protein product is CASRPQGDQPQHF.

This clonotype was detected many times. J is TRBJ2-7 and V is TRBV12-3 or TRBV12-4; maybe TRBD1 (5 bases). Trimming left V 6 bases short and J 2 bases short, with 20 bases between. The CDR3 runs 16 residues. DNA for the CDR3: TGTGCCAGCAGGGTTAACTGGGGCGGAGCTGCCTACGAGCAGTACTTC. This gives the protein CASRVNWGGAAYEQYF.